This T cell receptor beta chain was recorded in a study of monozygotic twins with inflammatory bowel disease. Germline CDR1 reads MNHNS; CDR2 reads SASEGT. The length of the CDR3 is 16 residues. TCRdb derives one entry per CDR3 protein from the 5' RACE reads, leaving out DNA. Its listing shows about 330,000 distinct CDR3 sequences. Input material: blood. The sequence was collected from a human donor with ulcerative colitis or Crohn's disease, or a healthy co-twin of an affected twin (not recorded which). V and J are TRBV6-1 and TRBJ2-2; TCRdb designates TRBD1, a call that cannot be tested without DNA. CDR3 residues: CASRVPGQGNTGELFF.